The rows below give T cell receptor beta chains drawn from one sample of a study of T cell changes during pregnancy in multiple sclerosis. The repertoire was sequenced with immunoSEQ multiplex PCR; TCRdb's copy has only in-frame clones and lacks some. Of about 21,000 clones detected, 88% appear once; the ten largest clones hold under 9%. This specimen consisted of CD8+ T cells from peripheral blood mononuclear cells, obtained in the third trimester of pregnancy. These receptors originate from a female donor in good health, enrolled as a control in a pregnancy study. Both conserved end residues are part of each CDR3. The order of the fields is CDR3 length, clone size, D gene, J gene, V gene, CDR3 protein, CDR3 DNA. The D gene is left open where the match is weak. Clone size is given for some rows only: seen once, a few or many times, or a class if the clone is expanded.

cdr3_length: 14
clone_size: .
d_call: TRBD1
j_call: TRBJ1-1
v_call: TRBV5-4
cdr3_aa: CASRRQGENTEAFF
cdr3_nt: TGTGCCAGCAGGAGACAGGGGGAAAACACTGAAGCTTTCTTT

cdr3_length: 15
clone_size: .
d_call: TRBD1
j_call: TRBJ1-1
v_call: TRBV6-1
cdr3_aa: CASSEVVGGNTEAFF
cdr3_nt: TGTGCCAGCAGTGAAGTAGTAGGGGGCAACACTGAAGCTTTCTTT

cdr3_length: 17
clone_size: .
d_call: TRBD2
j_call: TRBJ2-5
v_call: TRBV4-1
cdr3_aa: CASSPRNSGIGWETQYF
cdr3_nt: TGCGCCAGCAGTCCCCGGAATAGCGGGATTGGGTGGGAGACCCAGTACTTC

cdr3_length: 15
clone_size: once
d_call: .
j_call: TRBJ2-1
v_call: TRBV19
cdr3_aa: CASNSPGSSYNEQFF
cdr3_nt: TGTGCCAGTAACTCACCGGGGAGCTCCTACAATGAGCAGTTCTTC

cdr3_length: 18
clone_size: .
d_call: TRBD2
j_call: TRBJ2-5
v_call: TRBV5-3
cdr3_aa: CARSLPKRAGGSQETQYF
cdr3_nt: TGTGCCAGAAGCTTGCCAAAGAGAGCGGGAGGGAGCCAAGAGACCCAGTACTTC

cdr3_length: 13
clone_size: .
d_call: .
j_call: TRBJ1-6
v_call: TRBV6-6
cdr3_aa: CASSYEGLSPLHF
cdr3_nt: TGTGCCAGCAGTTACGAGGGTCTTTCACCCCTCCACTTT

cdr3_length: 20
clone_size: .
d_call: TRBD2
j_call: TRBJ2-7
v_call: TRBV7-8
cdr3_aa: CASSLSAVGLAGGPGYEQYF
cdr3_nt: TGTGCCAGCAGCTTATCGGCCGTCGGACTAGCGGGAGGGCCCGGTTACGAGCAGTACTTC

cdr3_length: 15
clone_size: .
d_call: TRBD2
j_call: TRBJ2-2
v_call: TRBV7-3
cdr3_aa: CASSTLGGGTGELFF
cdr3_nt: TGTGCCAGCAGCACTCTAGGCGGGGGTACCGGGGAGCTGTTTTTT

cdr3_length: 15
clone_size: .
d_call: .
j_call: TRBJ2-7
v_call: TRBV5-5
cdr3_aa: CASSPAQTGGYEQYF
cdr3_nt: TGTGCCAGCAGTCCCGCACAAACAGGTGGCTACGAGCAGTACTTC

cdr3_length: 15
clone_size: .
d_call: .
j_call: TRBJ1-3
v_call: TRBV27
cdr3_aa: CASSSARGSRNTIYF
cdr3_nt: TGTGCCAGCAGTTCAGCAAGGGGAAGTAGAAACACCATATATTTT

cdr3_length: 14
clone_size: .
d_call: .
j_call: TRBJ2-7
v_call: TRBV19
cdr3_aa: CASSIAGVSYEQYF
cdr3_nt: TGTGCCAGTAGTATAGCAGGGGTCTCCTACGAGCAGTACTTC

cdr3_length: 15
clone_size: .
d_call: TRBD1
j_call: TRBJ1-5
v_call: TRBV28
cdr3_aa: CASKQPGTEYQPQHF
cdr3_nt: TGTGCCAGCAAACAGCCAGGGACAGAATATCAGCCCCAGCATTTT

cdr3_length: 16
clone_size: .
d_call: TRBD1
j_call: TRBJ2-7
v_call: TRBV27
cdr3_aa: CASRPIGQGGSYEQYF
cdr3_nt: TGTGCCAGCAGACCCATTGGACAGGGTGGCTCCTACGAGCAGTACTTC

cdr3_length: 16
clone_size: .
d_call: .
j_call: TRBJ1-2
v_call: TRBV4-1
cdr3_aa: CASSQSESAMSYGYTF
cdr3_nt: TGCGCCAGCAGCCAAAGCGAATCGGCCATGTCCTATGGCTACACCTTC

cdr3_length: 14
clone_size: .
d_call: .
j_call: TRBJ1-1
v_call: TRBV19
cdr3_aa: CASSLQALNTEAFF
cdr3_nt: TGTGCCAGTAGTTTACAGGCCTTGAACACTGAAGCTTTCTTT

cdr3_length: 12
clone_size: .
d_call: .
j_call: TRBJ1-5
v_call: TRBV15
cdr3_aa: CATREGGQPQHF
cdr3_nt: TGTGCCACCCGAGAAGGGGGTCAGCCCCAGCATTTT

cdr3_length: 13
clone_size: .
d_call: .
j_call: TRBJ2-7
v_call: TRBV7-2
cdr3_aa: CALLPSGSYEQYF
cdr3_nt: TGTGCCCTGTTACCCTCGGGGTCCTACGAGCAGTACTTC

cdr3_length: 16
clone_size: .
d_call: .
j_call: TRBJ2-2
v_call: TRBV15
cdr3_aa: CATSSGSSGYTGELFF
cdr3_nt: TGTGCCACCAGCAGCGGGAGCAGCGGGTACACCGGGGAGCTGTTTTTT

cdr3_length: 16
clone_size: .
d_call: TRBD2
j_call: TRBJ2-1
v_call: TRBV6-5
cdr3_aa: CASSSDSGRAFNEQFF
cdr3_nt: TGTGCCAGCAGTTCGGATAGCGGGAGGGCCTTTAATGAGCAGTTCTTC

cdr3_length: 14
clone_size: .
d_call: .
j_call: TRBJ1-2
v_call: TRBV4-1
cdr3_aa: CASSQDANGYGYTF
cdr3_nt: TGCGCCAGCAGCCAAGATGCTAACGGGTATGGCTACACCTTC

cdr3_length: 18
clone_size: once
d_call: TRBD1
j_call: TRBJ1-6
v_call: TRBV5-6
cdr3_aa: CASSLGRGTGGRGSPLHF
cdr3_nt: TGTGCCAGCAGCTTGGGAAGGGGGACAGGCGGAAGGGGTTCACCCCTCCACTTT

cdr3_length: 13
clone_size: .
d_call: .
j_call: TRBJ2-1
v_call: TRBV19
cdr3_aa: CASSIGGNNEQFF
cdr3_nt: TGTGCCAGTAGTATAGGGGGCAACAATGAGCAGTTCTTC

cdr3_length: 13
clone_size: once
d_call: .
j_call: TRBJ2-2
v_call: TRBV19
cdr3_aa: CATNRGGAGELFF
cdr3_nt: TGTGCCACAAATAGGGGGGGCGCCGGGGAGCTGTTTTTT

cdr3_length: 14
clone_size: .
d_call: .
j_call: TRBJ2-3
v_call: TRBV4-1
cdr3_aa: CASEAGTFTDTQYF
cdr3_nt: TGCGCCAGCGAAGCCGGGACTTTCACAGATACGCAGTATTTT

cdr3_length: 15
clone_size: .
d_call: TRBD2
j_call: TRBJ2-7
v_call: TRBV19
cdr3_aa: CASKMFSGDAYEQYF
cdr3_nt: TGTGCCAGTAAAATGTTTAGCGGGGACGCCTACGAGCAGTACTTC

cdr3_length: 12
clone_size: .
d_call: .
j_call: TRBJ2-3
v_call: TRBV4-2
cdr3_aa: CASGRLEDTQYF
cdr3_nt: TGTGCCAGCGGTCGTCTTGAGGATACGCAGTATTTT

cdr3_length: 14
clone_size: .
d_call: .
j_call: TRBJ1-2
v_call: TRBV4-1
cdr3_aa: CASSLEGLDYGYTF
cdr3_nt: TGCGCCAGCAGCCTAGAGGGGCTCGACTATGGCTACACCTTC

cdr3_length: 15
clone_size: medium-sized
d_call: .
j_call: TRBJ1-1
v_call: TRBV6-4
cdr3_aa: CASSVSGGGNTEAFF
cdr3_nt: TGTGCCAGCAGTGTGAGCGGGGGAGGGAACACTGAAGCTTTCTTT

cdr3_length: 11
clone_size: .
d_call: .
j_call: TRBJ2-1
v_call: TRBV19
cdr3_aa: CASSQGIGQFF
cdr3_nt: TGTGCCAGTAGTCAGGGGATAGGGCAGTTCTTC

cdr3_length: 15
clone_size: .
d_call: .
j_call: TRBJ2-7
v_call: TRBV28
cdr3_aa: CASSYRDWVVYEQYF
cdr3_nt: TGTGCCAGCAGCTACCGGGACTGGGTCGTTTACGAGCAGTACTTC

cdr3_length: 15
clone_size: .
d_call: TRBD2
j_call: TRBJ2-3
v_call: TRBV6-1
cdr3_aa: CASSEISGGTDTQYF
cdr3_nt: TGTGCCAGCAGTGAAATCTCGGGAGGAACAGATACGCAGTATTTT

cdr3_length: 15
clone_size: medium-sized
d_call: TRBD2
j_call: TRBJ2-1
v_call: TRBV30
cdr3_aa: CAWSVDTGGYNEQFF
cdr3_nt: TGTGCCTGGAGTGTAGACACCGGGGGGTATAATGAGCAGTTCTTC

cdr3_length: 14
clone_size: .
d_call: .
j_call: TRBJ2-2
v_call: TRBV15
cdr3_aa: CATNRRLNTGELFF
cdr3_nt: TGTGCCACCAACAGGCGCTTGAACACCGGGGAGCTGTTTTTT

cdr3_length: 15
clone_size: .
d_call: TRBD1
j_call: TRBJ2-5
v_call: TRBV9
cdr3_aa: CASSADTGVVETQYF
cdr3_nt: TGTGCCAGCAGCGCGGATACAGGGGTCGTGGAGACCCAGTACTTC

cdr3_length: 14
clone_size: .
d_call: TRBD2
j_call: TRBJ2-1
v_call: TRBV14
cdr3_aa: CASSQGAGAGEQFF
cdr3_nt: TGTGCCAGCAGCCAAGGAGCGGGAGCGGGTGAGCAGTTCTTC

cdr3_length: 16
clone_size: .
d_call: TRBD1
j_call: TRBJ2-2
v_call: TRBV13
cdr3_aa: CASSLGDRGRTGELFF
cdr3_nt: TGTGCCAGCAGCTTAGGCGACAGGGGGCGGACCGGGGAGCTGTTTTTT

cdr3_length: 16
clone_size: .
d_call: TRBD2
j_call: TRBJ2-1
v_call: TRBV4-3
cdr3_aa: CASSHSSGGQYNEQFF
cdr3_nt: TGCGCCAGCAGCCACTCTAGCGGGGGGCAATACAATGAGCAGTTCTTC

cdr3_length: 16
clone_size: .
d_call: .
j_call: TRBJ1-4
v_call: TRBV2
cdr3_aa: CASSLRDSATNEKLFF
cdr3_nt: TGTGCCAGCAGCCTCAGGGACTCGGCAACTAATGAAAAACTGTTTTTT

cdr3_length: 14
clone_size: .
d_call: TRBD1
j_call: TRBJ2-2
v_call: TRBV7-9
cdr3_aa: CASRGTGDTGELFF
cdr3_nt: TGTGCCAGCAGGGGGACAGGGGACACCGGGGAGCTGTTTTTT

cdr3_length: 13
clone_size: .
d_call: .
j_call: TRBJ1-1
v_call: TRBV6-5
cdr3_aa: CASSYSNLIPAFF
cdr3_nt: TGTGCCAGCAGTTACTCGAACCTAATCCCAGCTTTCTTT

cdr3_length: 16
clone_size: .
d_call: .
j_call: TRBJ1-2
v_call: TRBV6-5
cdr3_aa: CASSWRVGVLDYGYTF
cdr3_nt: TGTGCCAGCAGTTGGAGGGTGGGGGTATTGGACTATGGCTACACCTTC

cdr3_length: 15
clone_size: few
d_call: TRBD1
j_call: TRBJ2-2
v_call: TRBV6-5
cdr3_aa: CATCQDRGASGELFF
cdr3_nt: TGTGCCACTTGCCAGGACAGGGGGGCTAGCGGGGAGCTGTTTTTT

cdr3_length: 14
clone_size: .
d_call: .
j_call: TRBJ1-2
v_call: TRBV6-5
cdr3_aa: CASSTPDSNYGYTF
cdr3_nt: TGTGCCAGCAGTACCCCGGACAGCAACTATGGCTACACCTTC

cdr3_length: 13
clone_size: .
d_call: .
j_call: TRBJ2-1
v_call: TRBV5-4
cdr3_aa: CASSSGVEGEQFF
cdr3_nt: TGTGCCAGCAGCTCCGGGGTTGAGGGTGAGCAGTTCTTC

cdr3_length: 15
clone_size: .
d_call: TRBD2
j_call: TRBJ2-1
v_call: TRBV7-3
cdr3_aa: CASSWGLAGANEQFF
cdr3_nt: TGTGCCAGCAGCTGGGGACTAGCGGGAGCCAATGAGCAGTTCTTC

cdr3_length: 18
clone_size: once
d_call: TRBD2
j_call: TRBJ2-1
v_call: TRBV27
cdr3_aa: CASSLVWPASGSYNEQFF
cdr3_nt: TGTGCCAGCAGTTTAGTGTGGCCAGCTAGCGGCTCCTACAATGAGCAGTTCTTC

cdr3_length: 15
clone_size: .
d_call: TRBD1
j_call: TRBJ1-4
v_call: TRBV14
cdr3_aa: CASSRRQGANEKLFF
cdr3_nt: TGTGCCAGCAGCCGACGACAGGGGGCTAATGAAAAACTGTTTTTT

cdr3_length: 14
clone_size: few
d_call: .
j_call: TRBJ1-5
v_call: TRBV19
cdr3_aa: CASRQTASYQPQHF
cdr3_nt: TGTGCCAGTAGACAGACAGCTAGTTATCAGCCCCAGCATTTT

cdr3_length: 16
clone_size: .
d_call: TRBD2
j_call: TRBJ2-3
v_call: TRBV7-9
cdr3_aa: CASSSRTSGRMNTQYF
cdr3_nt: TGTGCCAGCAGCTCCCGGACTAGCGGGAGAATGAATACGCAGTATTTT